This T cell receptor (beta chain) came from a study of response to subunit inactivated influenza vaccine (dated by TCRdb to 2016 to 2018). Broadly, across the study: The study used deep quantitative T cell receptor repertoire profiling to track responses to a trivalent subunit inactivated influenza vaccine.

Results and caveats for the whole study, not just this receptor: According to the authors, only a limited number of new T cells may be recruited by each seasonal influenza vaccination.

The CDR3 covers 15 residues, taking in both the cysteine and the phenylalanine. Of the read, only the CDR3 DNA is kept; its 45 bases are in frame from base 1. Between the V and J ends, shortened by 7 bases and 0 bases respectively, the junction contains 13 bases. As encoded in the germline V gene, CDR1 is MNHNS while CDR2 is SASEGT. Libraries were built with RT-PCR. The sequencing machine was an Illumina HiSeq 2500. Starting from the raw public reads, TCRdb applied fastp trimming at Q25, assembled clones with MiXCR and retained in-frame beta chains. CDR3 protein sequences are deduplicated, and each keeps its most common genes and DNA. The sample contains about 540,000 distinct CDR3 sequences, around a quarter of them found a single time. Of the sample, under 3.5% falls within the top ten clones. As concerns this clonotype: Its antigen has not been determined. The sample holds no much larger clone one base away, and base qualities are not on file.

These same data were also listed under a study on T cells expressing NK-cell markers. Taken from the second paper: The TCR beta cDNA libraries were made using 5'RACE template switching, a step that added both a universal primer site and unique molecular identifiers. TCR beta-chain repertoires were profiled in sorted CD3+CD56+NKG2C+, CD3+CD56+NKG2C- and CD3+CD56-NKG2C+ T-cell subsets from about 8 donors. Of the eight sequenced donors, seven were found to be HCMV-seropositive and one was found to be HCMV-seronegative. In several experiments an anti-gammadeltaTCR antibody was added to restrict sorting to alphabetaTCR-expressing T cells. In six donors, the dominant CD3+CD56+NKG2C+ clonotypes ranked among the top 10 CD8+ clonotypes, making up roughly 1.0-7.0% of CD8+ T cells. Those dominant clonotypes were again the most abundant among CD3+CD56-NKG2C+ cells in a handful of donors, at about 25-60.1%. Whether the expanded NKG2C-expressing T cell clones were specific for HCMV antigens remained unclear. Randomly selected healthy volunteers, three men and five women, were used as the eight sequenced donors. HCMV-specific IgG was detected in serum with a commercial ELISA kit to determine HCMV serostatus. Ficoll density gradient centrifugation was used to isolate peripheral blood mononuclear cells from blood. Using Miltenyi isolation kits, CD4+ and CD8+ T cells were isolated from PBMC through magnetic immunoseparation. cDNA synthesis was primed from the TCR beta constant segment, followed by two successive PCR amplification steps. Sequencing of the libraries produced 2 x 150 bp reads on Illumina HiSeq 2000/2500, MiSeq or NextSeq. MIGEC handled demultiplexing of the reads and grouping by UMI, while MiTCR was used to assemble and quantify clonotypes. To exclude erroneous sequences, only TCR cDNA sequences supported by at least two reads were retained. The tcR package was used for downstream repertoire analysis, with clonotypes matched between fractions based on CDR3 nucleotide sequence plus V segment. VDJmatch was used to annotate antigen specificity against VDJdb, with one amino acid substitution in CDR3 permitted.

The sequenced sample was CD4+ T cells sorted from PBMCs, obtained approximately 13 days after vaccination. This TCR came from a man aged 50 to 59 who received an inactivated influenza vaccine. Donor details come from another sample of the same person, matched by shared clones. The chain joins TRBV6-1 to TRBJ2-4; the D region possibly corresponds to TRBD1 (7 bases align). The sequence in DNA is TGTGCCAGCAATCAGGGGGGATTAGCCAAAAACATTCAGTACTTC. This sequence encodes CASNQGGLAKNIQYF.